The clone carrying this T cell receptor (beta chain) occurred many times. The antigen remains unidentified. Germline lookup yields CDR1 MNHNS and CDR2 SASEGT. Trimming removed 0 bases at V and 14 bases at J, with 13 bases between. This CDR3 has 12 amino acids. Semi-nested PCR with Nested Universal Primer A followed constant-region reverse priming of full-length variable regions. TCRdb redid the calling of the 5' RACE reads with MiXCR, one entry per CDR3 protein. The sample carries tens of thousands of distinct CDR3 sequences, about 28% recorded once. The study, taken as a whole, reports: In terms of TCR gene usage, tumor memory CD4+ T cells clustered together with blood and lymph node memory CD4+ cells, as well as with lymph node naive CD4+ cells. The larger cohort examined one V-J beta rearrangement, not whole repertoires. Tumor Treg TCRs overlapped most with tumor naive CD4+ cells.

Treg sorting used a CD4+CD25+CD127-/low gate. The chain has TRBV6-1 and TRBJ1-2, with D tentatively TRBD1 (5 bases). This TCR came from a female donor with breast cancer. The sequenced sample consisted of tumor-infiltrating Tregs sorted from the breast tumor. CDR3 amino acids: CASSEALAGFTF. CDR3 nucleotides: TGTGCCAGCAGTGAAGCGCTGGCAGGGTTTACCTTC.